One sample yielded the 10 T cell receptor beta chains listed below, sequenced in a study of graft-versus-host responses after intestinal transplantation. Some clones are missing from TCRdb's copy, which holds only in-frame ones; the method was immunoSEQ multiplex PCR. This table holds over 40,000 clones, around 95% found once. These receptors lack a known antigen. This sample comprised unstimulated CD8+ T cells sorted from spleen or lymph node cells, obtained before transplant. The receptors were sampled from a human donor who was the organ donor for an intestinal transplant.

The V gene is TRBV29-1, the J gene TRBJ1-2; no clear D. Trimming cost V 4 bases and J 3 bases, with 9 bases left between them. The germline CDR1 and CDR2 sequences are SQVTM and ANQGSEA. The CDR3 totals 12 residues. Here the CDR3 DNA reads TGCAGCGTTGTGGAATCGGACTATGGCTACACCTTC. It yields the protein CSVVESDYGYTF. Full variable domain (remainder filled in from reference TRBV29-1 and TRBJ1-2): SAVISQKPSRDICQRGTSLTIQCQVDSQVTMMFWYRQQPGQSLTLIATANQGSEATYESGFVIDKFPISRPNLTFSTLTVSNMSPEDSSIYLCSVVESDYGYTFGSGTRLTVV.

The V gene is TRBV7-3, the J gene TRBJ2-7; no firm D call. This CDR3 contains 15 residues. Trimming stripped 2 bases from V and 0 bases from J, with 11 bases between. The germline V gene has CDR1 SGHTA and CDR2 FQGTGA. The chain's CDR3 is CASSLVAAASYEQYF. Here the CDR3 DNA reads TGTGCCAGCAGCTTAGTTGCAGCCGCCTCCTACGAGCAGTACTTC.

The chain is built from TRBV11-2 and TRBJ2-1; 12 bases line up with TRBD2. The CDR3 is 15 amino acids. Per the germline V gene, CDR1 is SGHAT and CDR2 is FQNNGV. The CDR3 DNA follows: TGTGCAACCAGCTTGGTAGTCCTAGCGGGGGGGGAGCAGTTCTTC. It translates to CATSLVVLAGGEQFF.

V gene TRBV5-1 combines with J gene TRBJ2-7; a weak D match, TRBD2 (5 bases). Germline assignment: CDR1 SGHRS and CDR2 YFSETQ. The V and J ends lost 1 base and 3 bases respectively, with 11 bases between them. The CDR3 contains 14 residues. CDR3 residues: CASSLFGILYEQYF. The CDR3 bases are TGCGCCAGCAGCTTGTTCGGGATCCTCTACGAGCAGTACTTC.

The rearrangement joins TRBV4-3 to TRBJ2-1; 10 bases map to TRBD2. The CDR3 length is 15 residues. Germline-derived CDR1 and CDR2 are LGHNA and YSLEER. Trimming took 2 bases from V and 5 from J; bases not matched to a gene: 3. The CDR3 DNA follows: TGCGCCAGCAGCCAACCTAGCGGGGGAAACAATGAGCAGTTCTTC. Translation gives CASSQPSGGNNEQFF.

The gene calls are TRBV5-4 and TRBJ2-7; TRBD2 agrees at 8 bases. Losses at the gene ends were 3 bases for V and 6 bases for J; bases not matched to a gene: 2. Per the germline V gene, CDR1 is SGHNT and CDR2 is YYREEE (reference sequence). The CDR3 totals 12 residues. The CDR3 nucleotides read TGTGCCAGCAGCTGGGGGACTAGCGAGCAGTACTTC. Translation: CASSWGTSEQYF.

The chain has TRBV6-5 and TRBJ2-7; TRBD1 is a possible D gene (5 bases). CDR3 length: 14 amino acids. Germline V gene lookup returns CDR1 MNHEY and CDR2 SVGAGI. The V and J ends lost 2 bases and 4 bases respectively, with 12 bases between them. CDR3 nucleotide sequence: TGTGCCAGCAGTTACACAGGAGAGGATTACGAGCAGTACTTC. It yields the protein CASSYTGEDYEQYF.

The V call is TRBV4-1, the J call TRBJ2-5; TRBD2 agrees at 7 bases. Germline V gives CDR1 MGHRA, CDR2 YSYEKL. J lost 11 bases, V lost 4 bases, and 13 bases had no gene match. CDR3 size: 14 residues. CDR3 coding DNA: TGCGCCAGCAGCCCCGTGCGGGGGAGTATTGAGCAGTACTTC. Translated: CASSPVRGSIEQYF.

The J gene is TRBJ1-2, the V gene TRBV27; TRBD1 matches 10 bases. Germline values: CDR1 MNHEY, CDR2 SMNVEV (reference sequence). The CDR3 covers 16 residues. The J segment lost 5 bases and the V segment lost 6 bases, leaving 12 bases of the junction unmatched. The CDR3 sequence: CASSSGTGVLWYGYTF. CDR3 in DNA: TGTGCCAGCAGCTCCGGGACAGGGGTTCTATGGTATGGCTACACCTTC.

This chain links TRBV29-1 with TRBJ2-3; 9 bases line up with TRBD2. The length of the CDR3 is 15 residues. The V and J ends lost 2 bases and 6 bases, in that order; junction bases with no gene match: 9. CDR1 and CDR2 from the germline V gene are SQVTM and ANQGSEA. This CDR3 is CSVELAAGGPDTQYF. CDR3 coding DNA: TGCAGCGTTGAACTTGCGGCGGGGGGGCCGGATACGCAGTATTTT.